Given below is one T cell receptor (beta chain) in context. This clone was seen at least ten times. Its antigen remains unidentified. The read comes to an end 3 residues before the CDR3 does, leaving the germline J gene to fill in the end. Equivalent amounts of genomic DNA from CVID and control samples were used as sequencing input. For every sample, a 60 bp segment covering the rearranged TCRbeta CDR3 region was amplified and then sequenced. The immunoSEQ assay, a bias-corrected multiplex PCR combined with high-throughput sequencing, was used to amplify TCRbeta. The original pipeline was this. Every unique nucleotide sequence was considered a clone and was annotated with V, D and J genes, copy number and frequency. Sequences were labeled productive if in frame, and non-productive if out of frame or containing stop codons. As previously described, clonality was computed from Shannon's entropy. Mean CDR3 Kyte-Doolittle hydropathy was derived from the predicted amino acid sequences of productive clones. The R hclust function was used to hierarchically cluster scaled V gene usage with Manhattan distance and complete linkage. Sharing of clones by CDR3 amino acid sequence was evaluated by resampling 12 repertoires per group over 100 rounds. The repertoires were searched for about 70 published EBV-specific TCRbeta sequences and roughly 250 published CMV-specific TCRbeta sequences. Two CVID samples yielding fewer than 10,000 sequences were excluded from analysis, leaving 42 CVID repertoires. The immuneACCESS repertoire file appears here via TCRdb, limited to in-frame rearrangements. These files lack a portion of the clones; in checked studies, under half of the deficit traces to unresolved V genes, and the cause of the others is not known. That table is the source of V, J and clone size, and D and trimming were worked out from the DNA. This sample has roughly 70,000 clones in the table, none counted a single time. The ten most abundant clones make up around 1.7% of the sample.

The sample comes from a study of T cell clonality in common variable immunodeficiency (dated by TCRdb to about 2015). Broader findings and caveats from the paper: The authors noted that sequencing repertoires of T cell subpopulations would be needed to clarify what caused the increased clonality in CVID. TCRbeta clonality was higher in CVID subjects than in healthy controls (t-test p = 0.018), and the increase was most characteristic of about a third of subjects. Patient heterogeneity within the CVID cohort put limits on correlating repertoire features with clinical complications. Fewer TCRbeta clones were shared among CVID subjects than among healthy controls (p < 0.0001). Fewer deletions and N-nucleotide insertions were reportedly observed in CVID TCRbeta sequences, and highly modified clones with 13 or more V deletions were reportedly absent from CVID TCRbeta sequences. Even though DNA input was equal, the average per sample came to 65,000 to 100,000 unique sequences for controls compared with some 29,000 for CVID samples.

CDR3 length: 13 amino acids, cysteine to phenylalanine. Part of the CDR3 DNA is given, 30 bases translated from base 1. Trimming at the junction amounts to 5 bases on V and 6 bases on J, and the germline ends lie 14 bases apart. CDR1 and CDR2 are read off the germline V gene as SGHVS and FQNEAQ. Most CVID patients and most healthy controls were of Caucasian heritage. From each donor, roughly 5 to 8.5 ml of heparinized peripheral whole blood was collected. Genomic DNA from adults with common variable immune deficiency (CVID) and from healthy adult controls was used for sequencing of TCRbeta CDR3 repertoires. The control group was made up of some 22 healthy adult volunteers (10 male and some 12 female) whose ages ranged from about 20 to 66 years, with a mean age of approximately 37. Diluted blood was density-centrifuged over Hypaque 1077 or Ficoll-Paque to isolate peripheral blood mononuclear cells. Genomic DNA was extracted from unsorted mononuclear cells by Qiagen column purification or by a centrifugation-based method.

The specimen was peripheral blood mononuclear cells. This TCR was sampled from a person between 18 and 70 years old in good health. The rearrangement joined TRBV7-8 to TRBJ2-7, with TRBD2 as a weak D call on 6 bases. The CDR3 sequence is CASSPGVMVEQYF. The sequenced part of the CDR3 DNA is TGTGCCAGCAGCCCGGGGGTCATGGTCGAG.